This T cell receptor beta chain was sequenced for a study of Ad26.COV2.S vaccination and SARS-CoV-2 variants. Study background: The donor was enrolled in the Ad26.COV2.S arm of the COV1001 trial.

Comment on this clone: As yet, its antigen is unknown.

The repertoire was sequenced with immunoSEQ multiplex PCR; TCRdb's copy has only in-frame clones and lacks some. The sample has roughly 400,000 clones; around 92% are singletons. Treatment described: about 20 received Ad26.COV2.S at low or high dose, single or two shots; 5 received placebo; per-sample allocation not given. Collection of the samples took place on day 63 after the first injection of vaccine or placebo. Boston supplied an adult donor aged 18-55 years. Study-wide results and caveats: Higher spike-specific TCR breadth was found in vaccine recipients than in placebo recipients. Non-spike TCR breadth was similar in vaccine and placebo recipients.

This clonotype was sampled from a person aged 18-65 years who received the Ad26.COV2.S COVID-19 vaccine or a placebo. Here the sequenced sample was peripheral blood, taken in a trial of Ad26.COV2.S vaccine versus placebo.

This CDR3 reads CASSGTQTSGGEGFTDTQYF. The CDR3 bases are TGTGCCAGCAGCGGGACCCAGACTAGCGGGGGTGAAGGCTTTACGGATACGCAGTATTTT. This chain links TRBV9 with TRBJ2-3; 12 nucleotides match TRBD2. Trimming at V came to 3 bases and at J to 6 bases, leaving 20 bases not matched to a gene. The CDR3 has 20 residues. CDR1 and CDR2 (germline): SGDLS, YYNGEE.